This is a list of T cell receptor beta chains from one sample in a study of OX40 agonist ivuxolimab in advanced cancers. Method: immunoSEQ multiplex PCR; TCRdb's copy keeps in-frame clones and lacks some. Seen here are nearly 110,000 clones, approximately 90% observed once, and the top ten hold roughly 1.1%. The sequencing here drew on CD4+ or CD8+ T cells sorted from blood, taken in a trial of the OX40 agonist ivuxolimab. Receptors originate from an adult with an advanced solid tumor such as melanoma, head and neck, liver or kidney cancer. Each CDR3 is given with its conserved first and last residue. A D gene is named only where the DNA matches it firmly. A clone size is listed for some rows: how often the clone was seen (once, few, many), or a class if it is expanded.

TRBD1	.	TRBJ2-5	TRBV10-3	CAIRPQGVETQYF	TGTGCCATCAGGCCCCAGGGGGTAGAGACCCAGTACTTC
.	.	TRBJ1-6	TRBV5-6	CASSLTGFNSPLHF	TGTGCCAGCAGCCTCACAGGATTTAATTCACCCCTCCACTTT
.	.	TRBJ2-2	TRBV18	CASSPRAGDNTGELFF	TGTGCCAGCTCACCACGAGCAGGTGACAACACCGGGGAGCTGTTTTTT
.	.	TRBJ1-2	TRBV11-2	CASSLAAAQSYTF	TGTGCCAGCAGCTTAGCCGCGGCGCAAAGCTACACCTTC
.	few	TRBJ1-5	TRBV2	CASSGGIEPQHF	TGTGCCAGCAGTGGGGGAATCGAGCCCCAGCATTTT
TRBD1	.	TRBJ2-7	TRBV6-5	CASSYSGQGGEQYF	TGTGCCAGCAGTTACTCGGGACAGGGAGGCGAGCAGTACTTC
.	.	TRBJ1-2	TRBV15	CATSRDLDAGGYTF	TGTGCCACCAGCAGAGATCTAGATGCGGGGGGCTACACCTTC
.	.	TRBJ1-1	TRBV28	CASSLWGGTDTEAFF	TGTGCCAGCAGTTTATGGGGAGGGACGGACACTGAAGCTTTCTTT
.	.	TRBJ2-4	TRBV12-1	CASSPTPQGSSAKNIQYF	TGTGCCAGCAGCCCCACTCCTCAGGGGTCCTCAGCCAAAAACATTCAGTACTTC
.	few	TRBJ1-1	TRBV18	CASSPRRSAEAFF	TGTGCCAGCTCACCGCGGCGCTCGGCTGAAGCTTTCTTT
.	.	TRBJ2-7	TRBV7-6	CASSPTDSYEQYF	TGTGCCAGCAGCCCGACGGACAGCTACGAGCAGTACTTC
.	.	TRBJ2-2	TRBV7-3	CASSLNQVSNTGELFF	TGTGCCAGCAGCTTAAACCAGGTTTCGAACACCGGGGAGCTGTTTTTT
.	.	TRBJ2-5	TRBV7-3	CASSFGAQETQYF	TGTGCCAGCAGCTTCGGGGCCCAAGAGACCCAGTACTTC
.	.	TRBJ2-1	TRBV11-2	CASSLELQGEQFF	TGTGCCAGCAGCTTAGAGTTGCAGGGGGAGCAGTTCTTC
TRBD1	.	TRBJ1-4	TRBV19	CASRRTGSEKLFF	TGTGCCAGTAGACGGACAGGGAGTGAAAAACTGTTTTTT
.	.	TRBJ2-5	TRBV5-1	CASSLDSNLEQYF	TGCGCCAGCAGCCTAGACTCTAATCTTGAGCAGTACTTC
.	.	TRBJ1-2	TRBV28	CASSLAANYGYTF	TGTGCCAGCAGTTTGGCAGCTAACTATGGCTACACCTTC
.	.	TRBJ1-5	TRBV5-5	CASSLGLPGNQPQHF	TGTGCCAGCAGCTTGGGGCTCCCGGGGAATCAGCCCCAGCATTTT
TRBD2	once	TRBJ2-1	TRBV30	CAWSGLAGGSYNEQFF	TGTGCCTGGAGTGGGTTAGCGGGAGGCTCCTACAATGAGCAGTTCTTC
TRBD1	.	TRBJ2-3	TRBV6-1	CASSGSSRGNTDTQYF	TGTGCCAGCAGTGGCTCTAGCAGGGGGAACACAGATACGCAGTATTTT
.	.	TRBJ2-1	TRBV5-1	CASSLARTDPYNEQFF	TGCGCCAGCAGCTTAGCCAGGACAGATCCCTACAATGAGCAGTTCTTC
.	.	TRBJ2-3	TRBV5-8	CASSLRAARTDTQYF	TGTGCCAGCAGCTTGAGAGCGGCCCGCACAGATACGCAGTATTTT
TRBD2	once	TRBJ2-2	TRBV25-1	CASVTSGGVSGELFF	TGTGCCAGCGTGACTAGCGGGGGCGTGTCTGGGGAGCTGTTTTTT
TRBD2	.	TRBJ2-2	TRBV11-3	CASSLDRGASGRTGELFF	TGTGCCAGCAGCTTAGATCGAGGGGCTAGCGGGAGGACCGGGGAGCTGTTTTTT
.	.	TRBJ2-1	TRBV11-2	CASSLAVAESYNEQFF	TGTGCCAGCAGCTTAGCCGTAGCGGAGTCCTACAATGAGCAGTTCTTC
.	once	TRBJ1-3	TRBV9	CASSVGSGNTIYF	TGTGCCAGCAGCGTAGGCTCTGGAAACACCATATATTTT
TRBD1	.	TRBJ2-7	TRBV5-8	CASSTRDRGFEQYF	TGTGCCAGCAGCACCCGGGACAGGGGGTTCGAGCAGTACTTC
TRBD2	.	TRBJ2-7	TRBV7-2	CASSWRAGGVIYEQYF	TGTGCCAGCAGCTGGAGAGCGGGAGGCGTCATATACGAGCAGTACTTC
.	.	TRBJ1-6	TRBV14	CASSLQHNSPLHF	TGTGCCAGCAGCCTCCAGCATAATTCACCCCTCCACTTT
TRBD2	.	TRBJ2-3	TRBV11-1	CASSSAGASVAGTDTQYF	TGTGCCAGCAGCTCAGCGGGAGCTTCTGTGGCCGGCACAGATACGCAGTATTTT
TRBD2	.	TRBJ2-1	TRBV5-1	CASSIRTSGDNEQFF	TGCGCCAGCAGCATCCGGACTAGCGGGGACAATGAGCAGTTCTTC
TRBD1	.	TRBJ1-4	TRBV5-4	CASSLRSQGASTNEKLFF	TGTGCCAGCAGCTTGAGGTCCCAGGGGGCTTCAACTAATGAAAAACTGTTTTTT
.	.	TRBJ2-3	TRBV11-3	CASAQGRHDTQYF	TGTGCCAGCGCCCAGGGGAGGCATGATACGCAGTATTTT
.	once	TRBJ2-5	TRBV2	CASSESRGETQYF	TGTGCCAGCAGTGAAAGTAGGGGAGAGACCCAGTACTTC
.	.	TRBJ1-1	TRBV6-5	CASSSTGLSTEAFF	TGTGCCAGCAGCTCAACAGGACTGTCGACTGAAGCTTTCTTT
.	.	TRBJ2-5	TRBV4-3	CASSQDRLRETQYF	TGCGCCAGCAGCCAAGATCGGCTCCGAGAGACCCAGTACTTC
TRBD2	.	TRBJ2-3	TRBV11-2	CASSPGTSGSDTQYF	TGTGCCAGCAGCCCCGGGACTAGCGGGAGTGACACGCAGTATTTT
TRBD1	few	TRBJ1-2	TRBV11-2	CASSLAGTVNYGYTF	TGTGCCAGCAGCTTAGCGGGGACAGTTAACTATGGCTACACCTTC
.	.	TRBJ1-3	TRBV5-1	CASSLDRLGGNTIYF	TGCGCCAGCAGCTTGGACCGGCTAGGAGGAAACACCATATATTTT
.	.	TRBJ2-7	TRBV11-3	CASSSKDFPSYEQYF	TGTGCCAGCAGCTCCAAGGACTTTCCCTCCTACGAGCAGTACTTC
.	.	TRBJ1-5	TRBV5-4	CASSHRGDRTGNQPQHF	TGTGCCAGCAGCCACCGAGGGGACCGAACTGGCAATCAGCCCCAGCATTTT
TRBD2	.	TRBJ2-5	TRBV28	CASSPRGLAGGPGETQYF	TGTGCCAGCAGTCCCCGGGGACTAGCGGGAGGGCCCGGAGAGACCCAGTACTTC
TRBD1	.	TRBJ2-5	TRBV7-9	CASSTRTGPETQYF	TGTGCCAGCAGCACCAGGACAGGGCCTGAGACCCAGTACTTC
TRBD2	.	TRBJ2-2	TRBV30	CAWSGGRAPTGELFF	TGTGCCTGGAGTGGAGGGAGGGCACCCACCGGGGAGCTGTTTTTT
.	once	TRBJ2-7	TRBV5-5	CASSLHGGEQYF	TGTGCCAGCAGCTTGCACGGGGGCGAGCAGTACTTC